A selection of T cell receptor beta chains follows, all from one sample in a study of cytomegalovirus exposure and HLA in healthy donors. TCRdb's table, derived via immunoSEQ multiplex PCR, lists solely in-frame clones and lacks some. The sample yields under 150,000 clones, about 72% seen once. The source material was PBMCs. The receptors stem from a man in his sixties in good health and CMV-seronegative. Each CDR3 is given with its conserved first and last residue. D genes are given only for firm matches. Clone size is shown for a subset of rows, as once, few, many or a class of expanded clone.

CDR3nt,CDR3aa,j_gene,abundance,d_gene,v_gene
TGCAGCGTTGAACGGGAGTTCTCCTACAATGAGCAGTTCTTC,CSVEREFSYNEQFF,TRBJ2-1,NA,NA,TRBV29-1
TGTGCCAGCAGCTTAGGGAGGGTAGTGAGAACAGATACGCAGTATTTT,CASSLGRVVRTDTQYF,TRBJ2-3,NA,NA,TRBV11-2
TGTGCCAGCAGCCCGACAGACAGATCCTACGAGCAGTACTTC,CASSPTDRSYEQYF,TRBJ2-7,once,NA,TRBV9
TGTGCCAGCAGCCCGAGGACAGGGGGGTCCTACGAGCAGTACTTC,CASSPRTGGSYEQYF,TRBJ2-7,NA,TRBD1,TRBV9
TGTGCCAGCAGTCCCCCGGGACAGGGTAGGGACGGGGAGCTGTTTTTT,CASSPPGQGRDGELFF,TRBJ2-2,few,TRBD1,TRBV5-4
TGTGCCAGTAGTCCAGGGGGAGGTGGCTACAACTACGAGCAGTACTTC,CASSPGGGGYNYEQYF,TRBJ2-7,NA,NA,TRBV19
TGTGCCAGTAGTCAGGCGAGGGTTACCTACGAGCAGTACTTC,CASSQARVTYEQYF,TRBJ2-7,NA,NA,TRBV19
TGTGCCAGCAGTGAAGGGGCAACCAACGAGCAGTACTTC,CASSEGATNEQYF,TRBJ2-7,NA,NA,TRBV2
TGTGCCAGCAGCCAAGATATGACTAGCGGGAGAGGGTCCCACCAAGAGACCCAGTACTTC,CASSQDMTSGRGSHQETQYF,TRBJ2-5,few,TRBD2,TRBV4-2
TGTGCCAGTAGTGAGGGGGCCGAAGATACGCAGTATTTT,CASSEGAEDTQYF,TRBJ2-3,NA,TRBD1,TRBV19
TGTGCCAGCAGTTACGTGGAGGGGGCTGGAAACGAGCAGTACTTC,CASSYVEGAGNEQYF,TRBJ2-7,NA,NA,TRBV6-5
TGTGCCATCAGCCCTTCCGGGACTGCCGCTTCGGGGACGCAGTATTTT,CAISPSGTAASGTQYF,TRBJ2-3,NA,NA,TRBV10-3
TGCAGCGTTGCGTCCAGGTTCCATGAGCAGTTCTTC,CSVASRFHEQFF,TRBJ2-1,NA,NA,TRBV29-1
TGTGCCAGCAGTAAGGGCCAGGGATTAGCCTACGAGCAGTACTTC,CASSKGQGLAYEQYF,TRBJ2-7,NA,NA,TRBV28
TGCGCCAGCAGCGGTAAAATCGGGGGAGGGACTGAAGCTTTCTTT,CASSGKIGGGTEAFF,TRBJ1-1,NA,NA,TRBV5-1
TGTGCCAGCAGCGAAAACATAAATGAAAAACTGTTTTTT,CASSENINEKLFF,TRBJ1-4,NA,NA,TRBV11-2
TGTGCCAGCAGTTACGCTAGCGAAGCCACCCAGTACTTC,CASSYASEATQYF,TRBJ2-5,NA,NA,TRBV6-6
TGTGCCAGTAGTATAGAAACTAGCGGGAGGCTCAATGAGCAGTTCTTC,CASSIETSGRLNEQFF,TRBJ2-1,NA,TRBD2,TRBV19
TGTGCCAGCAGCATAACAGATACGCAGTATTTT,CASSITDTQYF,TRBJ2-3,few,NA,TRBV7-6
TGTGCCAGCAGCCTCCTGATGGGGGGAGGCGATACGCAGTATTTT,CASSLLMGGGDTQYF,TRBJ2-3,NA,NA,TRBV4-2
TGTGCCAGCAGCACAGATGGCCGACAGGGTCAGAGGAACACTGAAGCTTTCTTT,CASSTDGRQGQRNTEAFF,TRBJ1-1,few,TRBD1,TRBV27
TGTGCCAGCAGCCCCAGGACAGGGGAGAACACTGAAGCTTTCTTT,CASSPRTGENTEAFF,TRBJ1-1,NA,TRBD1,TRBV7-9
TGTGCCAGCTCACCAGGGACTAGCGGGAGGCTTTCCTCGAGCTCCTACAATGAGCAGTTCTTC,CASSPGTSGRLSSSSYNEQFF,TRBJ2-1,NA,TRBD2,TRBV18